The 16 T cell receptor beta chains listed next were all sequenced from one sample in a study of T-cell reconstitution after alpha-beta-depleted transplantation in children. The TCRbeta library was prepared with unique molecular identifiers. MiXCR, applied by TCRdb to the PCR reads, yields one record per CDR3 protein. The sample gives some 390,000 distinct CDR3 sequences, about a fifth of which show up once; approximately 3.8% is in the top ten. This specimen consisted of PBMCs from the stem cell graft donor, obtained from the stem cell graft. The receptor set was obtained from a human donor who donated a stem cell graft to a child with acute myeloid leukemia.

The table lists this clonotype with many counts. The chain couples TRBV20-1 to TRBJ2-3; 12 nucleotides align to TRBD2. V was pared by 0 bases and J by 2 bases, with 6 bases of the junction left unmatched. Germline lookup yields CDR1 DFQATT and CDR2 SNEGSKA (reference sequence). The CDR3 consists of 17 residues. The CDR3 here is CSARDLGLAGITDTQYF. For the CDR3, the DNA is TGCAGTGCTAGAGATCTCGGACTAGCGGGGATCACAGATACGCAGTATTTT.

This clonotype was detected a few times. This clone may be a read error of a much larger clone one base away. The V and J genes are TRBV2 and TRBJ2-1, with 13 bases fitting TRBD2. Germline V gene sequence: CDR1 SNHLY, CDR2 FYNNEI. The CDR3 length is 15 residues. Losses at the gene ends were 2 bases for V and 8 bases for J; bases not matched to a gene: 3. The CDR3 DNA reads TGTGCCAGCAGTGAAAGGACTAGCGGGAGTTATGAGCAGTTCTTC. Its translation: CASSERTSGSYEQFF.

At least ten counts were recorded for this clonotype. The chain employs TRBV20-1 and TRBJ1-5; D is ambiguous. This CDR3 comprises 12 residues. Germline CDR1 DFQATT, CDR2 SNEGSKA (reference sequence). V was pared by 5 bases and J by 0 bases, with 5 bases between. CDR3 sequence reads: CSAGDSNQPQHF. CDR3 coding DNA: TGCAGTGCTGGGGATAGCAATCAGCCCCAGCATTTT.

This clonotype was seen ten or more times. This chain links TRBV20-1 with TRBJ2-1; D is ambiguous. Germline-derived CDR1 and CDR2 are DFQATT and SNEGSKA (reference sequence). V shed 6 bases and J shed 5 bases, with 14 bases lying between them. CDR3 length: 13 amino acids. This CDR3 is CSACGWADNEQFF. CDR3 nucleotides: TGCAGTGCCTGTGGATGGGCTGACAATGAGCAGTTCTTC.

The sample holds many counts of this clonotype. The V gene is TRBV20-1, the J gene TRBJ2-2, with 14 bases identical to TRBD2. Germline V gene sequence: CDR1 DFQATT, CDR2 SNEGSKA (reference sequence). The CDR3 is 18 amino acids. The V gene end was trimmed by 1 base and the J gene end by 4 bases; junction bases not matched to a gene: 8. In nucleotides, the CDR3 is TGCAGTGCTAGAGTAGAGGGACTAGCGGGGGTAGGCACCGGGGAGCTGTTTTTT. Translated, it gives CSARVEGLAGVGTGELFF.

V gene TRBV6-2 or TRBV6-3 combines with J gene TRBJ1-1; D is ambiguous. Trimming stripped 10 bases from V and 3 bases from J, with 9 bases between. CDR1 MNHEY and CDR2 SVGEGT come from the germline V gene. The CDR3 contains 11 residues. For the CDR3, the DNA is TGTGCCACCCACCGTGACACTGAAGCTTTCTTT. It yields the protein CATHRDTEAFF.

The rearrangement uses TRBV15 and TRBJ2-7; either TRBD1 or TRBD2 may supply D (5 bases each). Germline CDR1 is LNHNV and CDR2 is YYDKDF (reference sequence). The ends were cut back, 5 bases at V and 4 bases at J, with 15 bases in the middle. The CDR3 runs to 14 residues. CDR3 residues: CATSFSGTEYEQYF. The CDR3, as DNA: TGTGCCACCAGCTTTTCCGGGACCGAATACGAGCAGTACTTC. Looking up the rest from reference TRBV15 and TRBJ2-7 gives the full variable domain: DAMVIQNPRYQVTQFGKPVTLSCSQTLNHNVMYWYQQKSSQAPKLLFHYYDKDFNNEADTPDNFQSRRPNTSFCFLDIRSPGLGDTAMYLCATSFSGTEYEQYFGPGTRLTVT.

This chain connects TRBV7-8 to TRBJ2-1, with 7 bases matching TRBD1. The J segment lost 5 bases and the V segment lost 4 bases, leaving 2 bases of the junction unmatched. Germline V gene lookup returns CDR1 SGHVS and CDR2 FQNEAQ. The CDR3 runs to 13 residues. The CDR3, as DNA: TGTGCCAGCAGCTGGGGGACAGACAATGAGCAGTTCTTC. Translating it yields CASSWGTDNEQFF. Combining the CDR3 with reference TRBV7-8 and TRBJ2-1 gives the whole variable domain GAGVSQSPRYKVAKRGQDVALRCDPISGHVSLFWYQQALGQGPEFLTYFQNEAQLDKSGLPSDRFFAERPEGSVSTLKIQRTQQEDSAVYLCASSWGTDNEQFFGPGTRLTVL.

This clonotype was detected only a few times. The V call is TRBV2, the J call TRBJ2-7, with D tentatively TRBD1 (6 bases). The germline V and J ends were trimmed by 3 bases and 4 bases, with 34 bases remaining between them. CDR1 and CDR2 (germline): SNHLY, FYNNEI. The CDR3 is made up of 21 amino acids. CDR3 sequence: CASSEWSVVWVRQEVEYEQYF. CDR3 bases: TGTGCCAGCAGTGAGTGGTCTGTTGTCTGGGTGAGACAGGAGGTAGAGTACGAGCAGTACTTC.

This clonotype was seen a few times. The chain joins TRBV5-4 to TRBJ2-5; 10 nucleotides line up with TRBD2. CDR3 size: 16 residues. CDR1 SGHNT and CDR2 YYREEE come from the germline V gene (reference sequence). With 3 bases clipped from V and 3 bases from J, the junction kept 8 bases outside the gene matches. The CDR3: CASSYQLAGRKETQYF. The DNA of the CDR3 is TGTGCCAGCAGCTACCAACTAGCGGGAAGAAAAGAGACCCAGTACTTC.

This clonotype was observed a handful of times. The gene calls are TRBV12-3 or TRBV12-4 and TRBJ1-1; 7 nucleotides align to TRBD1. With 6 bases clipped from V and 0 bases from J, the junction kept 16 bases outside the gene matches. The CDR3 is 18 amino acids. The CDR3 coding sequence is TGTGCCAGCAGCAAGGGGGCCCCGGGACAGATCATGAACACTGAAGCTTTCTTT. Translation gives CASSKGAPGQIMNTEAFF.

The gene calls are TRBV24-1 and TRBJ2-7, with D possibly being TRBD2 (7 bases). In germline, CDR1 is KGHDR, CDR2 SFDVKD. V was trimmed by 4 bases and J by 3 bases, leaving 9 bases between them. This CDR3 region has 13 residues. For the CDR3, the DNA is TGTGCCACCAGTGACGGGGGGCACTACGAGCAGTACTTC. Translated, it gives CATSDGGHYEQYF.

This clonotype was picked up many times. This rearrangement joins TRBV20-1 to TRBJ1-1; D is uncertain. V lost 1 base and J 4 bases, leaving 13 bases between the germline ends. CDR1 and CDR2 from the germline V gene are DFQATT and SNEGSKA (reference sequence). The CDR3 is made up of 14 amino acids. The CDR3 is CSARAFQTGTEAFF. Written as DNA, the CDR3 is TGCAGTGCTAGAGCGTTCCAAACTGGCACTGAAGCTTTCTTT.

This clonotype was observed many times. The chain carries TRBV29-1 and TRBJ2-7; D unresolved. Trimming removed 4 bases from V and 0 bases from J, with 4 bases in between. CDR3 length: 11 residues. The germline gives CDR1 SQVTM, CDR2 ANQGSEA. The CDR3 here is CSVVFSYEQYF. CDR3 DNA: TGCAGCGTTGTTTTCTCCTACGAGCAGTACTTC.

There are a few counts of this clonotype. The CDR3 loop reads CASSRDRGWDNEQFF. The CDR3 DNA reads as TGCGCCAGCAGTAGGGACAGGGGGTGGGACAATGAGCAGTTCTTC. The V and J genes are TRBV10-2 and TRBJ2-1, with 11 positions matching TRBD1. Germline V gives CDR1 WSHSY, CDR2 SAAADI. V was clipped by 5 bases and J by 5 bases; unmatched bases: 5. The CDR3 runs to 15 residues.

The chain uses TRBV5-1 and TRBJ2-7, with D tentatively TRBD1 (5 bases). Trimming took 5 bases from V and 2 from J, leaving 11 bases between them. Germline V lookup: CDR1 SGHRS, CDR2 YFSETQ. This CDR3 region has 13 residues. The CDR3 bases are TGCGCCAGCAGTCAGGGCCTAACCTACGAGCAGTACTTC. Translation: CASSQGLTYEQYF.